The rows below give T cell receptor beta chains drawn from one sample of a study of T cell repertoires in cytomegalovirus infection. One entry per CDR3 protein results from TCRdb running MiXCR on the reads. This table has about 150,000 distinct CDR3 sequences, approximately 17% appearing once. The sample comprised CD8+ T cells from PBMCs. The receptors come from a human donor in good health (CMV status not recorded). Some clones in this sample may be carry-over from other donors' samples. Each CDR3 is given without its conserved first and last residue. Each record gives: J gene, V gene, CDR3 protein.

>TRBJ2-2|TRBV2
ASSEEWTGGLVGELF
>TRBJ2-3|TRBV7-9
ASRPSGMAQY
>TRBJ1-1|TRBV20-1
SARDPRGETEAF
>TRBJ2-7|TRBV28
ASSSTGPYEQY
>TRBJ1-1|TRBV4-3
ASSQEAGGASEAF
>TRBJ1-4|TRBV7-9
ASSSPGATNEKLF
>TRBJ2-7|TRBV11-1
ASSLGEAEQY
>TRBJ1-6|TRBV28
ASSWDRDNSPLH
>TRBJ2-1|TRBV12-3/TRBV12-4
ASRTRKGQF
>TRBJ2-5|TRBV9
ASSVAEGLAETQY
>TRBJ1-3|TRBV11-1
ASSFALQGVNQDSGNTIY
>TRBJ2-1|TRBV7-9
ASSLGSRGAVYNEQF
>TRBJ2-1|TRBV28
ASRGRFNEQF
>TRBJ2-3|TRBV11-2
ASSSTGTGVNTQY
>TRBJ2-4|TRBV7-2
ASSHGINIQY
>TRBJ2-7|TRBV7-8
ASSFGQGRRYEQY
>TRBJ2-1|TRBV28
ASSFGTLNEQF
>TRBJ2-7|TRBV7-2
ASSPTTSGASYEQY
>TRBJ2-7|TRBV7-6
ASSLARTGGTYEQY
>TRBJ2-7|TRBV20-1
SARGRDTYEQY
>TRBJ1-5|TRBV6-2/TRBV6-3
ASRPRDRGSRWDQPQH
>TRBJ1-1|TRBV10-3
AISEKGTAMNTEAF
>TRBJ1-5|TRBV6-6
ASGNREVRRDQPQH
>TRBJ2-7|TRBV7-2
ASSLGRQGGYEQY
>TRBJ2-1|TRBV11-2
ASSLDLVDEQF
>TRBJ2-1|TRBV6-2/TRBV6-3
AISGRAFGDEQF
>TRBJ2-7|TRBV12-5
ASGLFSPEGHSYEQY
>TRBJ2-7|TRBV20-1
SATGTVAYEQY
>TRBJ2-3|TRBV20-1
SAREETGVFTDTQY
>TRBJ2-7|TRBV7-9
ASSSGSTEQY
>TRBJ1-1|TRBV29-1
SVWTGNRDTEAF
>TRBJ2-2|TRBV6-5
ASNPTGELF
>TRBJ2-7|TRBV11-2
ASIGSSYEQY
>TRBJ2-7|TRBV6-1
ASSLTGLSSYEQY
>TRBJ2-7|TRBV5-8
ASSLARRTKGTYEQY
>TRBJ1-1|TRBV28
ASSPLSFYEAF
>TRBJ2-3|TRBV7-6
ASSFSGGDTDTQY
>TRBJ1-1|TRBV28
ASSLAGTGDTEAF
>TRBJ1-2|TRBV7-9
ASSFEGQGRYGYT
>TRBJ2-7|TRBV7-9
ASSPTSTRGGSYEQY
>TRBJ2-1|TRBV4-2
ASSQSNEQF
>TRBJ2-7|TRBV12-3/TRBV12-4
ATSSGSYEQY
>TRBJ2-2|TRBV28
ASSSILAAGELF
>TRBJ1-1|TRBV7-9
ASSFPGTEAF
>TRBJ2-7|TRBV9
ASSVGASGDEQY
>TRBJ2-7|TRBV11-2
ASSFGKGSSYEQY
>TRBJ1-3|TRBV14
ASSLLGAAGNTIY
>TRBJ2-1|TRBV7-9
ASSGPGTSAEDEQF
>TRBJ2-7|TRBV12-5
ASGLLLTGTGPYEQY
>TRBJ2-4|TRBV7-6
ASSRTGGFFDIQY
>TRBJ2-1|TRBV12-3/TRBV12-4
ASTTGWNEQF
>TRBJ2-7|TRBV12-3/TRBV12-4
ASSLMTVDYEQY
>TRBJ2-4|TRBV7-2
ASTPEGRAQY
>TRBJ2-7|TRBV7-2
ASSLDWGATSVFPEQY
>TRBJ1-2|TRBV7-4
ATLNYGYT
>TRBJ2-1|TRBV6-2/TRBV6-3
ASSLHGLASDEQF